Sequencing of this T cell receptor beta chain was carried out in a study of Ad26.COV2.S vaccination and SARS-CoV-2 variants. On the study more broadly: Each vaccinee took Ad26.COV2.S intramuscularly, once or twice 56 days apart. Study-wide results and limits: With respect to non-spike TCR breadth, vaccine and placebo recipients were similar.

Documented treatment: some 19 received Ad26.COV2.S at low or high dose, single or two shots; five or six received placebo; per-sample allocation not given. It was on day 63 after the first vaccine or placebo injection that samples were taken. Adults aged 18-55 years in Boston included the donor. Worth noting for this clone: Its antigen remains unknown.

Sequenced by immunoSEQ multiplex PCR; TCRdb stores in-frame clones only, minus some. The sample has hundreds of thousands of clones, 89% seen once. Sequenced material: peripheral blood, taken in a trial of Ad26.COV2.S vaccine versus placebo. This TCR derives from a person aged 18 to 65 who received the Ad26.COV2.S COVID-19 vaccine or a placebo.

The CDR3 loop is CASRRAATGELFF. In DNA, the CDR3 is TGTGCCAGTCGGAGGGCCGCCACCGGGGAGCTGTTTTTT. The rearrangement links TRBV9 to TRBJ2-2; possible D gene TRBD2, 6 bases. This CDR3 comprises 13 residues. From germline, CDR1 is SGDLS and CDR2 YYNGEE. Trimming removed 8 bases from V and 4 bases from J, with 12 bases in between.